Reported below is one T cell receptor beta chain. Its specificity is not known. V lost 2 bases, J lost 0 bases, and 11 bases stayed unmatched. Germline V gene data show CDR1 as LNHDA and CDR2 as SQIVND (reference sequence). The length of the CDR3 is 19 residues. Sequencing was performed with immunoSEQ multiplex PCR; in TCRdb, only in-frame clones are kept and a portion is missing. The sample carries some 520,000 clones, approximately 90% recorded once. The sample originates from a study of Ad26.COV2.S vaccination and SARS-CoV-2 variants. Study summary: Recipients of Ad26.COV2.S got it intramuscularly, once or twice 56 days apart. Study results and limitations: Breadth, reportedly substantial, characterized the spike-specific CD8+ and CD4+ T cell responses after vaccination. Possibly, TCR breadth and depth analyses underestimated total T cell responses.

Indicated treatment: over 15 received Ad26.COV2.S at low or high dose, single or two shots; a few received placebo; per-sample allocation not given. Day 63 after the first injection of vaccine or placebo was the sampling time. Sequenced here: peripheral blood, sampled in a trial of Ad26.COV2.S vaccine versus placebo. The rearrangement uses TRBV19 and TRBJ2-1; 9 bases line up with TRBD2. This TCR was recovered from a person between 18 and 60 years old who received the Ad26.COV2.S COVID-19 vaccine or a placebo. The CDR3: CASSIRLAGATSSYNEQFF. The CDR3 region has the DNA TGTGCCAGTAGTATAAGGTTAGCGGGAGCGACAAGCTCCTACAATGAGCAGTTCTTC.